This passage covers 10 T cell receptor beta chains from one sample sequenced in a study of blood T cells in healthy people across ages. The second PCR ran about 6 to 12 cycles with a sample-barcoded 5' primer and J-beta primers. Using its own MiXCR run on the 5' RACE reads, TCRdb lists one record per CDR3 protein. In the table there are about 1.7 million distinct CDR3 sequences, roughly 28% of which are singletons. Sequenced input: blood. These receptors all come from a woman aged 30 to 39 in good health.

The chain links TRBV9 to TRBJ2-7, with 7 positions matching TRBD1. Looked up from germline, CDR1 is SGDLS and CDR2 is YYNGEE. This CDR3 comprises 13 residues. V was clipped by 3 bases and J by 4 bases; unmatched bases: 4. Here the CDR3 reads CASSGSGQYEQYF. In DNA form, the CDR3 reads TGTGCCAGCAGCGGCTCGGGACAGTACGAGCAGTACTTC.

The genes are TRBV6-2 or TRBV6-3 and TRBJ2-1; 11 bases map to TRBD2. The junction had 9 bases not matched to a gene; V was cut back by 6 bases and J by 8 bases. The CDR3 has 15 residues. Germline CDR1 and CDR2: MNHEY and SVGEGT. The CDR3 loop reads CASRGGSGRAHEQFF. In DNA form, the CDR3 reads TGTGCCAGCAGGGGCGGTAGCGGGAGGGCCCATGAGCAGTTCTTC.

The sample holds many counts of this clonotype. The chain joins TRBV6-5 to TRBJ2-5, with D uncertain. CDR1 is MNHEY and CDR2 is SVGAGI in the germline V gene. Trimming removed 6 bases at V and 1 base at J, with 12 bases between. The CDR3 spans 14 residues. The DNA of the CDR3 is TGTGCCAGCAGGCCCTCTTACGGCCAAGAGACCCAGTACTTC. It is translated as CASRPSYGQETQYF.

This chain connects TRBV29-1 to TRBJ1-1; D ambiguous. V dropped 5 bases and J dropped 10 bases, with 11 bases sitting between them. There are 10 residues in the CDR3. Germline V gives CDR1 SQVTM, CDR2 ANQGSEA. CDR3 DNA: TGCAGCGTTAGGGATGTTGTAGCTTTCTTT. As protein: CSVRDVVAFF.

This clonotype appeared a few times. The chain carries TRBV5-1 and TRBJ2-5; 8 nucleotides line up with TRBD2. Germline CDR1 is SGHRS and CDR2 is YFSETQ. V dropped 0 bases and J dropped 3; count of bases not matched to a gene: 10. The CDR3 is 17 amino acids. In DNA form, the CDR3 reads TGCGCCAGCAGCTTGGGGACTAGCTCCCGGGCAGAAGAGACCCAGTACTTC. Encoded protein: CASSLGTSSRAEETQYF.

The chain joins TRBV20-1 to TRBJ1-1, with D perhaps matching TRBD1 (5 bases). The V end lost 3 bases, the J end lost 3 bases, and 11 bases lay between the germline ends. The germline gives CDR1 DFQATT, CDR2 SNEGSKA (reference sequence). There are 13 residues in the CDR3. The CDR3 DNA sequence: TGCAGTGCTAGTCTGACGACAGACACTGAAGCTTTCTTT. Protein: CSASLTTDTEAFF.

In its sample, this clonotype was seen a few times. The CDR3 here is CATSDYREQFF. In DNA form, the CDR3 reads TGTGCCACCAGTGATTATAGGGAGCAGTTCTTC. The V and J genes are TRBV24-1 and TRBJ2-1; no firm D call. CDR1 KGHDR and CDR2 SFDVKD come from the germline V gene. Trimming stripped 2 bases from V and 10 bases from J, with 5 bases between. This CDR3 has 11 residues.

This clonotype occurred a few times. CDR3 bases: TGTGCCAGCAGCCATATACCAGGGTCACCCCTCCACTTT. This translates into CASSHIPGSPLHF. The chain combines TRBV14 with TRBJ1-6, with D perhaps TRBD1 (5 bases). This CDR3 has 13 residues. The V end was cut by 3 bases, the J end by 10 bases, with 10 bases between. The germline V gene has CDR1 SGHDN and CDR2 FVKESK.

The genes are TRBV20-1 and TRBJ2-1; D call uncertain. Per germline, CDR1 DFQATT and CDR2 SNEGSKA (reference sequence). Trimming pared 3 bases from V and 7 bases from J, leaving 10 bases between. The CDR3 length is 12 residues. CDR3 in amino acids: CSASLWVNEQFF. DNA for the CDR3: TGCAGTGCTAGCCTTTGGGTGAATGAGCAGTTCTTC.

The genes are TRBV6-2 or TRBV6-3 and TRBJ1-1, with 9 bases aligning to TRBD1. V gave up 4 bases and J gave up 1 base; unmatched junction bases: 7. The CDR3 loop spans 16 amino acids. Germline CDR1 MNHEY, CDR2 SVGEGT. The CDR3 sequence: CASSSAGTGSNTEAFF. Written as DNA, the CDR3 is TGTGCCAGCAGTTCCGCCGGGACAGGGTCGAACACTGAAGCTTTCTTT.